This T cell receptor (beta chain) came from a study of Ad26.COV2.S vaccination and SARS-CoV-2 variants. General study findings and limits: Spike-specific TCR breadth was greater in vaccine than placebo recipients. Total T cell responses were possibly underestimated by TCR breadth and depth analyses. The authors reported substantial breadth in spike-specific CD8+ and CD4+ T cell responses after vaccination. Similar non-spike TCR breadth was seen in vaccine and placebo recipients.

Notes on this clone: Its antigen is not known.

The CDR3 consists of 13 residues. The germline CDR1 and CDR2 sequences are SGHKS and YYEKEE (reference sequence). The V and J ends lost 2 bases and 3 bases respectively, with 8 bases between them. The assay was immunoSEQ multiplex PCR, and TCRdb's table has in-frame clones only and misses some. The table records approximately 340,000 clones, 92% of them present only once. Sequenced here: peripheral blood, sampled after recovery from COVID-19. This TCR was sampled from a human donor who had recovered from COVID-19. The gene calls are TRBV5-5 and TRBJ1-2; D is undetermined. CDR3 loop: CASSFDKYYGYTF. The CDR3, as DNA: TGTGCCAGCAGCTTCGACAAGTACTATGGCTACACCTTC.